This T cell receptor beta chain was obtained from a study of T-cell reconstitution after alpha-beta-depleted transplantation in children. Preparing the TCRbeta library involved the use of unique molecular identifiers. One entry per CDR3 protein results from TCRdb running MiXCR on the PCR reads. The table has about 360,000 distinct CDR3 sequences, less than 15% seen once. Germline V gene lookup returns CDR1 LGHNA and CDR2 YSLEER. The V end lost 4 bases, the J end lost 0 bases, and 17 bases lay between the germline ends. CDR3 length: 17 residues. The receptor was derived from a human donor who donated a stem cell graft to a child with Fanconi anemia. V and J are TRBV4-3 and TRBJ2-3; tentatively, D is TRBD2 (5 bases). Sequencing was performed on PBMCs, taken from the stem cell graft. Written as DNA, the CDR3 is TGCGCCAGCAGCCTTAGAGTTCCGGGATCTAGCACAGATACGCAGTATTTT. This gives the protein CASSLRVPGSSTDTQYF.